A single sample is the source of the 23 T cell receptor beta chains below, sequenced in a study of spatial heterogeneity in lung cancer. TCRdb used MiXCR to reprocess the 5' RACE reads, holding one entry per CDR3 protein. This table holds some 22,000 distinct CDR3 sequences, about 4.4% found once. The sample's time point: sample taken at primary tumor resection. The material was PBMCs, obtained at surgery. The source of these receptors is a male donor with early-stage non-small cell lung cancer.

V usage is TRBV20-1 and J usage is TRBJ1-5, with D possibly TRBD1 on 5 matching bases. Germline V gene lookup returns CDR1 DFQATT and CDR2 SNEGSKA (reference sequence). The V gene lost 5 bases and the J gene lost 7 bases, with 18 bases spanning the gap. CDR3 length: 14 residues. CDR3 in amino acids: CSADGTQIGQPQHF. Written as DNA, the CDR3 is TGCAGTGCTGACGGGACCCAAATAGGCCAGCCCCAGCATTTT.

This clonotype was seen many times. Relative to the germline gene, one junction end is altered; a read error may explain this. This rearrangement joins TRBV12-3 or TRBV12-4 to TRBJ1-2; maybe TRBD1 (6 bases). The length of the CDR3 is 11 residues. Written as DNA, the CDR3 is TGTGCCAGCAGCAGGGGTTTGGTCCCTCACTTC. Residues: CASSRGLVPHF.

This chain uses TRBV28 with TRBJ1-1; 9 nucleotides agree with TRBD1. Germline values: CDR1 MDHEN, CDR2 SYDVKM. After removal of 5 bases from V and 7 bases from J, the junction contained 8 bases not matched to a gene. This CDR3 comprises 14 residues. CDR3 in DNA: TGTGCCAGCAGTCGTCCCGGGACAGGGTATGAAGCTTTCTTT. This translates into CASSRPGTGYEAFF.

Ten or more counts support this clonotype. The chain combines TRBV7-9 with TRBJ1-3; TRBD1 matches at 9 bases. The J segment lost 4 bases and the V segment lost 5 bases, leaving 9 bases of the junction unmatched. CDR1 and CDR2 from the germline V gene are SEHNR and FQNEAQ (reference sequence). The CDR3 spans 16 residues. The CDR3 DNA sequence: TGTGCCAGCAGCACCGGGGACAGGGCTGCGGGAAACACCATATATTTT. Its translation is CASSTGDRAAGNTIYF.

In its sample, this clonotype is medium-sized. V usage is TRBV29-1 and J usage is TRBJ2-6, with D perhaps matching TRBD1 (6 bases). The V and J ends lost 7 bases and 1 base respectively, with 11 bases between them. Germline loops: CDR1 SQVTM, CDR2 ANQGSEA. This CDR3 contains 14 residues. CDR3 amino acids: CSAMRGSGANVLTF. For the CDR3, the DNA is TGCAGCGCCATGAGGGGGTCTGGGGCCAACGTCCTGACTTTC.

This clonotype was seen at least ten times. This chain links TRBV6-5 with TRBJ1-1; 7 bases match TRBD1. CDR1 and CDR2 (germline): MNHEY, SVGAGI. The CDR3 is 16 amino acids. V was clipped by 4 bases and J by 0 bases; unmatched bases: 8. The DNA of the CDR3 is TGTGCCAGCAGTTCCGGGACAGCGGATATGAACACTGAAGCTTTCTTT. It codes for CASSSGTADMNTEAFF.

This clonotype was observed many times. The chain combines TRBV6-2 or TRBV6-3 with TRBJ1-5; 8 bases agree with TRBD1. With 4 bases clipped from V and 6 bases from J, the junction kept 8 bases outside the gene matches. This CDR3 region has 15 residues. CDR1 and CDR2 (germline): MNHEY, SVGEGT. The DNA of the CDR3 is TGTGCCAGCAGTTTGACAGGGGTTGGGGGTCAGCCCCAGCATTTT. Protein sequence: CASSLTGVGGQPQHF.

Ten or more counts support this clonotype. The chain couples TRBV19 to TRBJ2-4, with 8 bases fitting TRBD2. The CDR3 is made up of 18 amino acids. V was clipped by 5 bases and J by 0 bases; unmatched bases: 12. CDR1 is LNHDA, CDR2 SQIVND, per germline (reference sequence). CDR3 sequence reads: CASSAASGLRGAKNIQYF. CDR3 in DNA: TGTGCCAGTAGTGCGGCTAGCGGGCTTAGGGGAGCCAAAAACATTCAGTACTTC. The complete variable domain, with remaining parts taken from reference TRBV19 and TRBJ2-4, reads DGGITQSPKYLFRKEGQNVTLSCEQNLNHDAMYWYRQDPGQGLRLIYYSQIVNDFQKGDIAEGYSVSREKKESFPLTVTSAQKNPTAFYLCASSAASGLRGAKNIQYFGAGTRLSVL.

This clonotype was seen many times. The chain couples TRBV10-3 to TRBJ2-3; D is unclear. The germline V gene encodes CDR1 ENHRY and CDR2 SYGVKD. The CDR3 totals 14 residues. V was shortened by 0 bases and J by 1 base, with 5 bases between the two germline ends. This chain's CDR3 is CAISESVGTDTQYF. In DNA, the CDR3 is TGTGCCATCAGTGAGTCGGTGGGCACAGATACGCAGTATTTT.

Ten or more counts support this clonotype. The V and J genes are TRBV13 and TRBJ2-7; 11 bases fit TRBD2. The CDR3 has 14 residues. Germline values: CDR1 PRHDT, CDR2 FYEKMQ (reference sequence). V trimming: 5 bases; J trimming: 7 bases; junction bases outside the gene matches: 7. The CDR3 sequence: CASSLRLAGWEQYF. CDR3 in DNA: TGTGCCAGCAGCCTCCGACTAGCGGGGTGGGAGCAGTACTTC.

This clonotype has ten or more counts. The chain is built from TRBV15 and TRBJ2-5; TRBD2 might be the D (6 bases). V lost 1 base and J lost 2, with 11 bases in between. Germline V CDR1 and CDR2: LNHNV, YYDKDF (reference sequence). The CDR3 is 15 residues long. CDR3 loop: CATSRVRDLQETQYF. CDR3 bases: TGTGCCACCAGCAGAGTCCGGGACTTACAAGAGACCCAGTACTTC.

This rearrangement joins TRBV5-4 to TRBJ1-3, with D maybe TRBD1 (6 bases). CDR1 is SGHNT and CDR2 is YYREEE in the germline V gene (reference sequence). V was clipped by 5 bases and J by 0 bases, with 12 bases between them. The length of the CDR3 is 15 residues. As DNA, the CDR3 is TGTGCCAGCAGTCGCGGACAGACCTCTGGAAACACCATATATTTT. It translates to CASSRGQTSGNTIYF.

This clonotype was recorded many times. The chain links TRBV13 to TRBJ2-3, with 15 bases matching TRBD2. This CDR3 has 19 amino acids. With 4 bases clipped from V and 1 base from J, the junction kept 9 bases outside the gene matches. The germline V gene encodes CDR1 PRHDT and CDR2 FYEKMQ (reference sequence). The CDR3 DNA follows: TGTGCCAGCAGCTCAAAGGGACTAGCGGGAGGACGGCGCACAGATACGCAGTATTTT. It encodes CASSSKGLAGGRRTDTQYF.

There are many counts of this clonotype. This chain uses TRBV28 with TRBJ2-6; TRBD2 is a possible D gene (6 bases). The CDR3 runs to 15 residues. Trimming took 6 bases from V and 2 from J, leaving 11 bases between them. CDR1 and CDR2 (germline): MDHEN, SYDVKM. The CDR3 reads CASSPGGTGANVLTF. For the CDR3, the DNA is TGTGCCAGCAGCCCTGGGGGGACTGGGGCCAACGTCCTGACTTTC.

The chain employs TRBV6-1 and TRBJ2-7; D gene uncertain. V was clipped by 3 bases and J by 0 bases, with 9 bases between them. The V gene's germline CDR1 is MNHNS and CDR2 SASEGT. The CDR3 consists of 14 residues. The DNA for the CDR3 is TGTGCCAGCAGTGATTCAGCTCCCTCCTACGAGCAGTACTTC. Residues: CASSDSAPSYEQYF.

At least ten counts were recorded for this clonotype. V and J are TRBV3-1 and TRBJ2-5; D possibly matches TRBD1 or TRBD2 (5 bases each). Trimming took 5 bases from V and 1 from J, leaving 14 bases between them. Germline V gene sequence: CDR1 LGHDT, CDR2 YNNKEL (reference sequence). The CDR3 is 15 residues long. The CDR3 DNA sequence: TGTGCCAGCAGCAGGGACGTGGCGCGCCAAGAGACCCAGTACTTC. It specifies CASSRDVARQETQYF.

This clonotype was seen repeatedly, ten times or more. This chain joins TRBV18 and TRBJ2-7; D is perhaps TRBD1 (5 bases). Trimming shortened V by 4 bases and J by 4 bases, and 14 bases separated the two germline ends. Germline values: CDR1 KGHSH, CDR2 LQKENI. The CDR3 sequence is 14 residues long. CDR3 amino acids: CASSQDMSLYEQYF. The CDR3 nucleotides are TGTGCCAGCTCACAGGACATGAGCCTGTACGAGCAGTACTTC. Based on the CDR3 plus reference TRBV18 and TRBJ2-7, the full variable domain is NAGVMQNPRHLVRRRGQEARLRCSPMKGHSHVYWYRQLPEEGLKFMVYLQKENIIDESGMPKERFSAEFPKEGPSILRIQQVVRGDSAAYFCASSQDMSLYEQYFGPGTRLTVT.

This clonotype was seen many times. The chain is built from TRBV20-1 and TRBJ1-1; D not resolved. The germline V gene encodes CDR1 DFQATT and CDR2 SNEGSKA (reference sequence). The CDR3 totals 12 residues. The germline V and J ends were trimmed by 1 base and 8 bases, with 11 bases remaining between them. The CDR3 spells CSARGFRIEAFF. In DNA form, the CDR3 reads TGCAGTGCTAGAGGTTTCCGGATCGAAGCTTTCTTT.

This clonotype was seen ten or more times. The gene calls are TRBV28 and TRBJ1-2; D gene uncertain. The CDR3 consists of 12 residues. The germline V gene encodes CDR1 MDHEN and CDR2 SYDVKM. Trimming took 2 bases from V and 6 from J, leaving 7 bases between them. CDR3 protein: CASSLRQNGYTF. DNA for the CDR3: TGTGCCAGCAGTTTACGGCAGAATGGCTACACCTTC.

This clonotype was detected ten times or more. This chain connects TRBV19 to TRBJ1-1; D is perhaps TRBD1 (5 bases). The V end lost 6 bases, the J end lost 0 bases, and 17 bases lay between the germline ends. The CDR3 length is 16 residues. Germline V CDR1 and CDR2: LNHDA, SQIVND (reference sequence). CDR3 protein: CASRTVGTALNTEAFF. CDR3 DNA: TGTGCCAGTAGAACCGTTGGGACGGCCTTGAACACTGAAGCTTTCTTT.

This clonotype showed up many times. The chain links TRBV7-2 to TRBJ2-5; D may match TRBD1 or TRBD2 (5 bases each). Trimming left V 4 bases short and J 1 base short, with 13 bases between. Germline V gives CDR1 SGHTA, CDR2 FQGNSA. The CDR3 extends over 15 amino acids. CDR3 protein: CASSSMRGPQETQYF. DNA of the CDR3: TGTGCCAGCAGCTCCATGAGGGGACCCCAAGAGACCCAGTACTTC.

This clonotype was seen at least ten times. The gene calls are TRBV28 and TRBJ1-4, with D possibly matching TRBD1 (6 bases). V was clipped by 5 bases and J by 0 bases, with 7 bases between them. The V gene's germline CDR1 is MDHEN and CDR2 SYDVKM. The CDR3 has 14 amino acids. CDR3 in DNA: TGTGCCAGCAGTCAGGGGACAACTAATGAAAAACTGTTTTTT. It encodes CASSQGTTNEKLFF.

Many counts were recorded for this clonotype. V usage is TRBV28 and J usage is TRBJ2-7, with D perhaps being TRBD1 or TRBD2 (5 bases each). CDR3 length: 13 residues. With 10 bases removed from V and 3 bases from J, the gap between germline ends came to 16 bases. Per the germline V gene, CDR1 is MDHEN and CDR2 is SYDVKM. The CDR3 nucleotides read TGTGCCACCGCATCTGGGGACCGCTACGAGCAGTACTTC. Translating gives CATASGDRYEQYF.